This entry features one T cell receptor (beta chain) sequence. Profiling relied on immunoSEQ multiplex PCR, and the TCRdb table lists in-frame clones only, not all of them. The repertoire holds about 280,000 clones, roughly 87% seen once, with approximately 8.8% in the top ten. This entry belongs to a study of blood T cell repertoires in COVID-19. CDR1 and CDR2 (germline): SGHNT, YYREEE (reference sequence). The V end lost 5 bases, the J end lost 8 bases, and 17 bases lay between the germline ends. The CDR3 contains 14 residues. Material for sequencing was peripheral blood. The sequence came from a man between 18 and 35 years old with active or convalescent COVID-19. This sequence joins TRBV5-4 and TRBJ2-1; D perhaps matches TRBD2 (6 bases). Here the CDR3 DNA reads TGTGCCAGCAGTTACCCCGGGACTGACTATGAGCAGTTCTTC. It encodes CASSYPGTDYEQFF.